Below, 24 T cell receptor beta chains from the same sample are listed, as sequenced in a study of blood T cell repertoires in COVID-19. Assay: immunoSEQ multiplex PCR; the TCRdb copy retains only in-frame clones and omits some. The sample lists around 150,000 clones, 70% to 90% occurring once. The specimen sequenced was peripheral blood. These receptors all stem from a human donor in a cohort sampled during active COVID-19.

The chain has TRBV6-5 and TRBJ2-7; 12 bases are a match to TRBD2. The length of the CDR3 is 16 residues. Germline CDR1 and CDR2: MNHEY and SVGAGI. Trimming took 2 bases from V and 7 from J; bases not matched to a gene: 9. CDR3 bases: TGTGCCAGCAGTTACCCCGCTAGCGGGGGGGCCGGGGAGCAGTACTTC. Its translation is CASSYPASGGAGEQYF.

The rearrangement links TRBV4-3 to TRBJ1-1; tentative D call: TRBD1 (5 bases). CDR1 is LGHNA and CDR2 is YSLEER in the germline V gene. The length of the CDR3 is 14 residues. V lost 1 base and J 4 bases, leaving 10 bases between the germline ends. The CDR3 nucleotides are TGCGCCAGCAGCCAAGTAGAAACAGGCACTGAAGCTTTCTTT. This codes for CASSQVETGTEAFF.

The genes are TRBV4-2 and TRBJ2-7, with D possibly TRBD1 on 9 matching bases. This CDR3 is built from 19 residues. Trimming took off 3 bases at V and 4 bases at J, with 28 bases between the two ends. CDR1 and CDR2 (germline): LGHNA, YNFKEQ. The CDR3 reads CASSQRQGESGRYVYEQYF. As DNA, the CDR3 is TGTGCCAGCAGCCAGCGACAGGGGGAAAGCGGGAGATACGTATACGAGCAGTACTTC.

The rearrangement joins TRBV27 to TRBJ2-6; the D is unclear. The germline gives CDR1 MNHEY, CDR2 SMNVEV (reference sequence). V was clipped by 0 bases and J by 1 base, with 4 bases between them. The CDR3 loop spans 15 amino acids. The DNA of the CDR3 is TGTGCCAGCAGTTTATCGACTTCTGGGGCCAACGTCCTGACTTTC. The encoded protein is CASSLSTSGANVLTF.

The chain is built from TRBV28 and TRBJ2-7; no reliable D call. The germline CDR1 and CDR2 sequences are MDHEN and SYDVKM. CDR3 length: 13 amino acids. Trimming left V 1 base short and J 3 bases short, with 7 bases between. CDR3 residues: CASSLSGFYEQYF. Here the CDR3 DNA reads TGTGCCAGCAGTTTATCCGGGTTCTACGAGCAGTACTTC.

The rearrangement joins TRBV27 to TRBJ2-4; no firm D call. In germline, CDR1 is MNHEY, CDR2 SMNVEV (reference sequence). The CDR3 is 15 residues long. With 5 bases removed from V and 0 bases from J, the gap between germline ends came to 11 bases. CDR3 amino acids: CASSGPRGAKNIQYF. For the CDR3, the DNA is TGTGCCAGCAGTGGGCCCCGTGGAGCCAAAAACATTCAGTACTTC.

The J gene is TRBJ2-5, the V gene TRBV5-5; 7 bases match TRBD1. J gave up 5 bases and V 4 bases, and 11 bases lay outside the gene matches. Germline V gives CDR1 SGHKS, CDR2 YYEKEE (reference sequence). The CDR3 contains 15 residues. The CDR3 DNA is TGTGCCAGCAGCCGGACAGGCACCAGGGAGGAGACCCAGTACTTC. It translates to CASSRTGTREETQYF.

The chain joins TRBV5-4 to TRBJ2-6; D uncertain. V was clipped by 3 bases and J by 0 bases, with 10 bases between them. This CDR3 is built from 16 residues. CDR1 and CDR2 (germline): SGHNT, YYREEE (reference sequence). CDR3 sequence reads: CASSSQVGSGANVLTF. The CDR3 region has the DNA TGTGCCAGCAGCTCCCAGGTGGGCTCTGGGGCCAACGTCCTGACTTTC.

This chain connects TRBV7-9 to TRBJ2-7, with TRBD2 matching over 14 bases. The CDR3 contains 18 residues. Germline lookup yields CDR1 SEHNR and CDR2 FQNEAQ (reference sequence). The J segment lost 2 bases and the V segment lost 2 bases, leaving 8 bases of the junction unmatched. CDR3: CASSLYVGTSGGTYEQYF. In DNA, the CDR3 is TGTGCCAGCAGCTTATACGTGGGGACTAGCGGGGGAACCTACGAGCAGTACTTC.

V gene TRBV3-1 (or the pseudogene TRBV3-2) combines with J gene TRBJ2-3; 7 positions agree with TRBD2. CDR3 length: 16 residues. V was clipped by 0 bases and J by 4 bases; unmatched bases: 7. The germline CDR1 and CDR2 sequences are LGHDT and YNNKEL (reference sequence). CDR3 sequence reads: CASSQDRQRGSDTQYF. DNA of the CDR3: TGTGCCAGCAGCCAAGATCGGCAGCGGGGTTCAGATACGCAGTATTTT.

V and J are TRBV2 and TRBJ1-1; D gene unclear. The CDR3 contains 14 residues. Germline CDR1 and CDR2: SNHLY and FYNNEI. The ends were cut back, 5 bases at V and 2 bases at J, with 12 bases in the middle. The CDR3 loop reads CASSIWRSNTEAFF. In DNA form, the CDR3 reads TGTGCCAGCAGTATTTGGAGAAGTAACACTGAAGCTTTCTTT.

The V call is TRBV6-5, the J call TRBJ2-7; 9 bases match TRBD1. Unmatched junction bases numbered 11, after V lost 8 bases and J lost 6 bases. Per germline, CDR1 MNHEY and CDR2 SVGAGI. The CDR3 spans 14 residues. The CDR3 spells CASWTGTGKVEQYF. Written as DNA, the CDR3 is TGTGCCAGCTGGACGGGGACAGGGAAGGTCGAGCAGTACTTC.

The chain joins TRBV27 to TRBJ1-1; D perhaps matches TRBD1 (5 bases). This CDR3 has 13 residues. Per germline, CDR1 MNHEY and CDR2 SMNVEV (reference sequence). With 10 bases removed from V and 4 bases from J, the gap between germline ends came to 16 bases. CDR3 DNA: TGTGCCACCAATCGGGCCGGGGGCACTGAAGCTTTCTTT. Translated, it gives CATNRAGGTEAFF.

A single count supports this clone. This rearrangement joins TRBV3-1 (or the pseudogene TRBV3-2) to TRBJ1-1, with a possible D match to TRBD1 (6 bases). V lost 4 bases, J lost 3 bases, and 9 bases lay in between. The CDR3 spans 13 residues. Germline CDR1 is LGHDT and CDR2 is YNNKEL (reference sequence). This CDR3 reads CASSPHRDTEAFF. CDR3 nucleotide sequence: TGTGCCAGCAGCCCTCACAGGGACACTGAAGCTTTCTTT.

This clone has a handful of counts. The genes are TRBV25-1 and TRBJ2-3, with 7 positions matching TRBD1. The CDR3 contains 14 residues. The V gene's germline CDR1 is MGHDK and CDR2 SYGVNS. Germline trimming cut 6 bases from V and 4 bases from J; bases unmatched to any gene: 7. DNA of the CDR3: TGTGCCAGCAGAGCCGGGACAGACGCAGATACGCAGTATTTT. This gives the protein CASRAGTDADTQYF. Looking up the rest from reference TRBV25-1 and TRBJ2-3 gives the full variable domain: EADIYQTPRYLVIGTGKKITLECSQTMGHDKMYWYQQDPGMELHLIHYSYGVNSTEKGDLSSESTVSRIRTEHFPLTLESARPSHTSQYLCASRAGTDADTQYFGPGTRLTVL.

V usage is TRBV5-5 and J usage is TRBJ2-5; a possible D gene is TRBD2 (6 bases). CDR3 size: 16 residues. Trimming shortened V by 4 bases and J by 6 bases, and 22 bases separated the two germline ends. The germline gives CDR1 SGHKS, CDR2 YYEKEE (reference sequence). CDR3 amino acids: CASSPGVAASGKTQYF. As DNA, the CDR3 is TGTGCCAGCAGCCCGGGGGTAGCTGCCAGTGGGAAGACCCAGTACTTC.

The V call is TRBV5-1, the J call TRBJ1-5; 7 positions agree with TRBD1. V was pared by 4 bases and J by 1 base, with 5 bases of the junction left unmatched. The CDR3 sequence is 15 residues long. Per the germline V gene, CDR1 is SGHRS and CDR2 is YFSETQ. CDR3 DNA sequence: TGCGCCAGCAGCCCGGAGGGGGCGAGCAATCAGCCCCAGCATTTT. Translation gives CASSPEGASNQPQHF.

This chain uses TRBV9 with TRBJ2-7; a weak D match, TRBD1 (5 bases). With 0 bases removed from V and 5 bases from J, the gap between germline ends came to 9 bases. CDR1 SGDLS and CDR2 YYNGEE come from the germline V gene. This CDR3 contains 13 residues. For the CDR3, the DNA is TGTGCCAGCAGCGTAGTTCCAGGGAACGAGCAGTACTTC. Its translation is CASSVVPGNEQYF. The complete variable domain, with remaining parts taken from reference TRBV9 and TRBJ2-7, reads DSGVTQTPKHLITATGQRVTLRCSPRSGDLSVYWYQQSLDQGLQFLIQYYNGEERAKGNILERFSAQQFPDLHSELNLSSLELGDSALYFCASSVVPGNEQYFGPGTRLTVT.

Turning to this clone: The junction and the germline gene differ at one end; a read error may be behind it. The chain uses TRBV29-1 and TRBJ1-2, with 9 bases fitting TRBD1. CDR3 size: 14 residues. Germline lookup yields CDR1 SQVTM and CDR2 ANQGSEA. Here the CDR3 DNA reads TGCAGCGCCCAGCGGTGGGACAGGGTTTCGACGGAATGGTTC. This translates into CSAQRWDRVSTEWF.

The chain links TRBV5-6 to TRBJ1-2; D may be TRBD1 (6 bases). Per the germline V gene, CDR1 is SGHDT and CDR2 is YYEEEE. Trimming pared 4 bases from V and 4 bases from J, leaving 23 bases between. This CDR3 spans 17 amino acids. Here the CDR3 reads CASSVSGQRITLYGYTF. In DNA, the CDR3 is TGTGCCAGCAGCGTATCCGGACAGCGGATTACCCTCTATGGCTACACCTTC. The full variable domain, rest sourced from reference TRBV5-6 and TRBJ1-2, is DAGVTQSPTHLIKTRGQQVTLRCSPKSGHDTVSWYQQALGQGPQFIFQYYEEEERQRGNFPDRFSGHQFPNYSSELNVNALLLGDSALYLCASSVSGQRITLYGYTFGSGTRLTVV.

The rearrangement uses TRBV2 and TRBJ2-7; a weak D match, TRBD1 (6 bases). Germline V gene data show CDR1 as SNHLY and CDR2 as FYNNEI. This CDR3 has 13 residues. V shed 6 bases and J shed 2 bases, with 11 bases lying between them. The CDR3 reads CASRRTGTYEQYF. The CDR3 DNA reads TGTGCCAGCAGGCGAACAGGGACCTACGAGCAGTACTTC.

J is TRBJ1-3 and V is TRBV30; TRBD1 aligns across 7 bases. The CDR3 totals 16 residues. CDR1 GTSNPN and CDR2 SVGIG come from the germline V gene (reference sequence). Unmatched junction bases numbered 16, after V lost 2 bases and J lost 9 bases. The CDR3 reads CAWSLWTGTGRSTIYF. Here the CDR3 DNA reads TGTGCCTGGAGTTTATGGACAGGCACCGGGCGCAGCACCATATATTTT.

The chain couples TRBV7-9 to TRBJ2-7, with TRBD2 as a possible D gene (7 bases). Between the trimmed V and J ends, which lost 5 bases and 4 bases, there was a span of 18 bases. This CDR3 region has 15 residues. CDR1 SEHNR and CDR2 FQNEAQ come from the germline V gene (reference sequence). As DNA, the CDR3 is TGTGCCAGCAGCCCCATGGGGGGGCGTGAGTACGAGCAGTACTTC. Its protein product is CASSPMGGREYEQYF. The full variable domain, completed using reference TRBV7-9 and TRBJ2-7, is DTGVSQNPRHKITKRGQNVTFRCDPISEHNRLYWYRQTLGQGPEFLTYFQNEAQLEKSRLLSDRFSAERPKGSFSTLEIQRTEQGDSAMYLCASSPMGGREYEQYFGPGTRLTVT.

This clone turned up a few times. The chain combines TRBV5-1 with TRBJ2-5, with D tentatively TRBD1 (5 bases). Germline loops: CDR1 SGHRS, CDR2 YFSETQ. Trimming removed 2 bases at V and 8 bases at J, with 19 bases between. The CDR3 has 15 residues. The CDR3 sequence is CASSLPTDSTPTQYF. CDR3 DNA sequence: TGCGCCAGCAGCTTACCGACTGACAGCACCCCAACCCAGTACTTC.